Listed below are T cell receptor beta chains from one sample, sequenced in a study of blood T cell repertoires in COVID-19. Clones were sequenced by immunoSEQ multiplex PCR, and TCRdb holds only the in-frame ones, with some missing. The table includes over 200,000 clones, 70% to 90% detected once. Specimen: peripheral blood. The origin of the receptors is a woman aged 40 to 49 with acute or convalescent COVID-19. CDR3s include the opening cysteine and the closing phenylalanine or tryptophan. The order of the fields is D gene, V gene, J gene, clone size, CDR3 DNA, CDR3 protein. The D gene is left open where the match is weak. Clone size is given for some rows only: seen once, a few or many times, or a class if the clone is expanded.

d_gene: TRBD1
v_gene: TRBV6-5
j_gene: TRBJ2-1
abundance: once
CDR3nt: TGTGCCATCCGTAACAGGGGATCCTACAATGAGCAGTTCTTC
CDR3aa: CAIRNRGSYNEQFF

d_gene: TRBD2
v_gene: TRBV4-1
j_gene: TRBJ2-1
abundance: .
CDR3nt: TGCGCCAGCAGCCAAGTTGGACTAGCGGGTAATGAGCAGTTCTTC
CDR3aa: CASSQVGLAGNEQFF

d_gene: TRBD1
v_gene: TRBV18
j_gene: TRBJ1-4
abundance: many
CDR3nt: TGTGCCAGCTCACGAAACCGGGACAGTAATGAAAAACTGTTTTTT
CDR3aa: CASSRNRDSNEKLFF

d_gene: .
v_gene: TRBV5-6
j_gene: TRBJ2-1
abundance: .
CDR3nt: TGTGCCAGCAGGCGAAGAGGGAATGAGCAGTTCTTC
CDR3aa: CASRRRGNEQFF

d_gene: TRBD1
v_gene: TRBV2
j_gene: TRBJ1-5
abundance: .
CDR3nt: TGTGCCAGCAGCGGACAGGGGATGCGTCAGCCCCAGCATTTT
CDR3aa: CASSGQGMRQPQHF

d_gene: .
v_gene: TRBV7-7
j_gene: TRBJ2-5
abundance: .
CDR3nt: TGTGCCAGCAGCTACAGGGTATTCGAGACCCAGTACTTC
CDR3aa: CASSYRVFETQYF

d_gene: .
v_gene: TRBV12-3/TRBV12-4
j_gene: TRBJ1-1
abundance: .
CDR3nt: TGTGCCAGCAGTTTTTCGGTGTGGACTGAAGCTTTCTTT
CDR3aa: CASSFSVWTEAFF

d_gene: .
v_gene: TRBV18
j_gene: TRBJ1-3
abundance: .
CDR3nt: TGTGCCAGCTCACCAGGAGTCGGGGGAACTGGAAACACCATATATTTT
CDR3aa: CASSPGVGGTGNTIYF

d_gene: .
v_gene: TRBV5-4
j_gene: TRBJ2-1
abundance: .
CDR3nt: TGTGCCAGCAGCTTGGCTAGCAATGAGCAGTTCTTC
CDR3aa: CASSLASNEQFF

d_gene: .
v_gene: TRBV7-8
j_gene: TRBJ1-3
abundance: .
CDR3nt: TGTGCCAGCAGCTTAGGGAGGCGGAACACCATATATTTT
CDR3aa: CASSLGRRNTIYF

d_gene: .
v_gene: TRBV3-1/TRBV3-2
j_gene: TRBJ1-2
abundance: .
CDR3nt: TGTGCCAGCAGCCAACCAGGGGAACAGAACTATGGCTACACCTTC
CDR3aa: CASSQPGEQNYGYTF

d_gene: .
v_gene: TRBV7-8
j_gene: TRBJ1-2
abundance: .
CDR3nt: TGTGCCAGCAGCCTCGACAGCAACCTCAATGGCTACACCTTC
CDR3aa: CASSLDSNLNGYTF

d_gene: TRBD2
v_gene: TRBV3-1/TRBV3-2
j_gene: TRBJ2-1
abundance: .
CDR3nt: TGTGCCAGCAGCCAAGATCCGGTTTCTAGCGGGGGATTTTACAATGAGCAGTTCTTC
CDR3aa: CASSQDPVSSGGFYNEQFF

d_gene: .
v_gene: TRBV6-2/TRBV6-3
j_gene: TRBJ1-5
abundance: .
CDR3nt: TGTGCCAGCAGTCATCAGGGCAATCAGCCCCAGCATTTT
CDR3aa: CASSHQGNQPQHF

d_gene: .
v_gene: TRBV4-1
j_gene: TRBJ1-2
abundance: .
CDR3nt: TGCGCCAGCAGCCAATCTTCGGGGGGGGCGAGCTATGGCTACACCTTC
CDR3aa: CASSQSSGGASYGYTF

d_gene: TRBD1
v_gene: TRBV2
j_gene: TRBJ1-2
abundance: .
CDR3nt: TGTGCCAGCAGTCCGGACAGGGTGGGAGGTGTTGGCTATGGCTACACCTTC
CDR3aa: CASSPDRVGGVGYGYTF

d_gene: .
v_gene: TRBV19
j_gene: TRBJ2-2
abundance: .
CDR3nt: TGTGCCAGTAGTATACGGGTACGGGGGGAGCTGTTTTTT
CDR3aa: CASSIRVRGELFF

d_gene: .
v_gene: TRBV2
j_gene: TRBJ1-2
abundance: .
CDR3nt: TGTGCCAGCAGTGAAACTACCAGGGGCTATGGCTACACCTTC
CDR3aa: CASSETTRGYGYTF

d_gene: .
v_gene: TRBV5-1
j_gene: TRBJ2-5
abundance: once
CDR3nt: TGCGCCAGCAGCACGGACCTAGCTAGAGGCGAGACCCAGTACTTC
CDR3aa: CASSTDLARGETQYF

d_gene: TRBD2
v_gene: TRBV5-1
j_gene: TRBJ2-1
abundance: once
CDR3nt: TGCGCCAGCAGCTTGGCCTCAGCGGGGGCCTCCTACAATGAGCAGTTCTTC
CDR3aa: CASSLASAGASYNEQFF

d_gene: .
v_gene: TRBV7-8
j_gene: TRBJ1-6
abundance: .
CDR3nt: TGTGCCAGCAGCTTAATAGGGGTCCCTAATAATTCACCCCTCCACTTT
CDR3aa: CASSLIGVPNNSPLHF